Presented here are 25 T cell receptor beta chains from one specimen sequenced in a study of cytomegalovirus exposure and HLA in healthy donors. Sequencing used immunoSEQ multiplex PCR; TCRdb keeps in-frame clones, though not all of them. The sample lists 66,000 or so clones; 95% to 98% were seen once. Input material: PBMCs. The source of these receptors is a woman aged 18-35 years in good health and CMV-seropositive.

The chain couples TRBV28 to TRBJ2-2, with 9 bases aligning to TRBD1. Unmatched junction bases numbered 7, after V lost 4 bases and J lost 4 bases. Germline CDR1 reads MDHEN; CDR2 reads SYDVKM. The CDR3 spans 16 residues. CDR3 nucleotides: TGTGCCAGCAGTTCCTCCGGGACAGGGATCACCGGGGAGCTGTTTTTT. It codes for CASSSSGTGITGELFF.

This clone was recorded once. The gene calls are TRBV19 and TRBJ2-7; the D gene is possibly TRBD2 (5 bases). V was shortened by 6 bases and J by 4 bases, with 19 bases between the two germline ends. The CDR3 spans 15 residues. CDR1 is LNHDA and CDR2 is SQIVND in the germline V gene (reference sequence). The CDR3 loop is CASSPQWADFYEQYF. The CDR3 DNA sequence: TGTGCCAGTAGCCCCCAGTGGGCGGACTTTTACGAGCAGTACTTC.

CDR3 DNA sequence: TGTGCCAGCAGTCAAAAGACAGGCACCTATGGCTACACCTTC. The encoded protein is CASSQKTGTYGYTF. The chain is built from TRBV2 and TRBJ1-2; D is possibly TRBD1 (6 bases). The V end was cut by 5 bases, the J end by 4 bases, with 14 bases between. Germline loops: CDR1 SNHLY, CDR2 FYNNEI. This CDR3 is 14 amino acids long.

The chain uses TRBV28 and TRBJ2-6; TRBD2 might be the D (6 bases). The CDR3 totals 15 residues. V was pared by 2 bases and J by 2 bases, with 7 bases between. CDR1 and CDR2 (germline): MDHEN, SYDVKM. CDR3 protein: CASSLGGAGANVLTF. Here the CDR3 DNA reads TGTGCCAGCAGTTTAGGAGGGGCTGGGGCCAACGTCCTGACTTTC.

The chain carries TRBV15 and TRBJ2-5, with 8 bases matching TRBD1. Germline assignment: CDR1 LNHNV and CDR2 YYDKDF (reference sequence). CDR3 length: 18 residues. V trimming: 0 bases; J trimming: 4 bases; junction bases outside the gene matches: 13. CDR3 bases: TGTGCCACCAGCAGAGAGTCAGGGGGCGCGCACAGACCAGAGACCCAGTACTTC. Amino acids: CATSRESGGAHRPETQYF.

This clone appeared a single time. The J gene is TRBJ2-5, the V gene TRBV6-5, with D possibly being TRBD1 (5 bases). The CDR3 is made up of 13 amino acids. V lost 5 bases to trimming and J lost 7 bases, with 14 bases between them. CDR1 is MNHEY and CDR2 is SVGAGI in the germline V gene. The CDR3: CASSQLGRGTQYF. CDR3 DNA: TGTGCCAGCAGTCAACTTGGAAGGGGGACCCAGTACTTC.

The CDR3 DNA reads TGTGCCAGAGGGGGGGCCAGCACGAACACTGAAGCTTTCTTT. Residues: CARGGASTNTEAFF. The V call is TRBV2, the J call TRBJ1-1, with D possibly TRBD1 on 6 matching bases. Germline values: CDR1 SNHLY, CDR2 FYNNEI. The CDR3 extends over 14 amino acids. V was shortened by 9 bases and J by 1 base, with 15 bases between the two germline ends.

The gene calls are TRBV27 and TRBJ1-3; a weak D match, TRBD1 (5 bases). CDR3 size: 16 residues. Germline V CDR1 and CDR2: MNHEY, SMNVEV (reference sequence). V lost 5 bases, J lost 3 bases, and 17 bases lay in between. The CDR3 DNA is TGTGCCAGCAGTGTGGGTGGGGGGTATGGTGGAAACACCATATATTTT. Translated, it gives CASSVGGGYGGNTIYF.

The rearrangement uses TRBV27 and TRBJ1-1, with a tentative D call TRBD1 (5 bases). Germline assignment: CDR1 MNHEY and CDR2 SMNVEV (reference sequence). Trimming pared 4 bases from V and 5 bases from J, leaving 11 bases between. This CDR3 region has 13 residues. The CDR3 here is CASSSRRGTEAFF. DNA for the CDR3: TGTGCCAGCAGTTCCCGGAGGGGAACTGAAGCTTTCTTT.

The gene calls are TRBV13 and TRBJ1-5, with 7 bases lining up with TRBD1. CDR1 is PRHDT and CDR2 is FYEKMQ in the germline V gene (reference sequence). The CDR3 sequence is 14 residues long. The V and J ends lost 3 bases and 7 bases, in that order; junction bases with no gene match: 6. The CDR3 nucleotides are TGTGCCAGCAGCTTCACAGGGGTAGGACAGCCCCAGCATTTT. It specifies CASSFTGVGQPQHF.

V and J are TRBV18 and TRBJ2-5, with 15 nucleotides matching TRBD2. CDR3 length equals 18 residues. Germline CDR1 KGHSH, CDR2 LQKENI. Trimming took 3 bases from V and 2 from J; bases not matched to a gene: 7. CDR3 sequence reads: CASSPAPGLAGGQETQYF. CDR3 in DNA: TGTGCCAGCTCACCCGCCCCGGGACTAGCGGGGGGACAAGAGACCCAGTACTTC. Based on the CDR3 plus reference TRBV18 and TRBJ2-5, the full variable domain is NAGVMQNPRHLVRRRGQEARLRCSPMKGHSHVYWYRQLPEEGLKFMVYLQKENIIDESGMPKERFSAEFPKEGPSILRIQQVVRGDSAAYFCASSPAPGLAGGQETQYFGPGTRLLVL.

V gene TRBV28 combines with J gene TRBJ1-1; D gene unclear. This CDR3 is 12 amino acids long. Trimming stripped 1 base from V and 6 bases from J, with 6 bases between. CDR1 and CDR2 (germline): MDHEN, SYDVKM. The CDR3 bases are TGTGCCAGCAGTTTATTTCTATCTGAAGCTTTCTTT. It is translated as CASSLFLSEAFF.

J is TRBJ1-1 and V is TRBV28; the match to TRBD1 covers 7 bases. The J segment lost 1 base and the V segment lost 6 bases, leaving 2 bases of the junction unmatched. The CDR3 totals 13 residues. Germline lookup yields CDR1 MDHEN and CDR2 SYDVKM. CDR3 protein: CASRQGGNTEAFF. In DNA form, the CDR3 reads TGTGCCAGCAGGCAGGGGGGGAACACTGAAGCTTTCTTT.

CDR3 loop: CASSQSRDSSSYEQYF. CDR3 DNA: TGCGCCAGCAGTCAAAGCCGGGACTCCAGCTCCTACGAGCAGTACTTC. J is TRBJ2-7 and V is TRBV23-1, with D perhaps matching TRBD2 (6 bases). TRBV23-1 is an ORF, with its function uncertain. Trimming removed 2 bases at V and 0 bases at J, with 14 bases between. CDR3 length: 16 amino acids.

There are a few counts of this clone. The J gene is TRBJ2-1, the V gene TRBV27; D gene uncertain. Trimming cost V 2 bases and J 8 bases, with 10 bases left between them. The germline V gene encodes CDR1 MNHEY and CDR2 SMNVEV (reference sequence). There are 13 residues in the CDR3. CDR3 DNA: TGTGCCAGCAGTTTAGGTCGCGGTGATGAGCAGTTCTTC. Its protein is CASSLGRGDEQFF.

The chain employs TRBV19 and TRBJ2-6; TRBD2 might be the D (6 bases). The CDR3 sequence is 16 residues long. Trimming pared 9 bases from V and 4 bases from J, leaving 19 bases between. Germline CDR1 LNHDA, CDR2 SQIVND (reference sequence). This CDR3 is CASSPGRGYGANVLTF. The CDR3 nucleotides read TGTGCCAGCTCACCCGGTCGGGGGTACGGGGCCAACGTCCTGACTTTC. The complete variable domain, with remaining parts taken from reference TRBV19 and TRBJ2-6, reads DGGITQSPKYLFRKEGQNVTLSCEQNLNHDAMYWYRQDPGQGLRLIYYSQIVNDFQKGDIAEGYSVSREKKESFPLTVTSAQKNPTAFYLCASSPGRGYGANVLTFGAGSRLTVL.

The J gene is TRBJ1-5, the V gene TRBV6-5; TRBD1 aligns across 7 bases. Germline V gene sequence: CDR1 MNHEY, CDR2 SVGAGI. CDR3 length: 14 residues. With 6 bases clipped from V and 4 bases from J, the junction kept 6 bases outside the gene matches. The CDR3: CASRGTGDNQPQHF. The CDR3, as DNA: TGTGCCAGCAGGGGAACAGGGGATAATCAGCCCCAGCATTTT.

The J gene is TRBJ1-2, the V gene TRBV5-5; perhaps TRBD1 as D (6 bases). The germline gives CDR1 SGHKS, CDR2 YYEKEE (reference sequence). The CDR3 totals 15 residues. Between the trimmed V and J ends, which lost 2 bases and 4 bases, there was a span of 15 bases. CDR3 protein: CASSLGGGRSYGYTF. The CDR3, as DNA: TGTGCCAGCAGCTTAGGCGGGGGGCGAAGCTATGGCTACACCTTC.

This chain uses TRBV15 with TRBJ2-2; D not certain. The CDR3 runs to 14 residues. Germline V gene data show CDR1 as LNHNV and CDR2 as YYDKDF (reference sequence). V was trimmed by 0 bases and J by 1 base, leaving 3 bases between them. The CDR3 loop reads CATSRDQNTGELFF. As DNA, the CDR3 is TGTGCCACCAGCAGAGATCAGAACACCGGGGAGCTGTTTTTT.

This chain connects TRBV10-3 to TRBJ1-2; D is undetermined. Germline lookup yields CDR1 ENHRY and CDR2 SYGVKD. V was trimmed by 2 bases and J by 0 bases, leaving 7 bases between them. CDR3 size: 14 residues. CDR3 DNA: TGTGCCATCAGTGAGGAACATACTAACTATGGCTACACCTTC. It translates to CAISEEHTNYGYTF.

The chain combines TRBV18 with TRBJ1-1, with TRBD1 identical over 9 bases. V was pared by 4 bases and J by 1 base, with 4 bases of the junction left unmatched. Germline CDR1 reads KGHSH; CDR2 reads LQKENI. The length of the CDR3 is 15 residues. In DNA, the CDR3 is TGTGCCAGCTCACGAACAGGGGGCACGAACACTGAAGCTTTCTTT. Translation gives CASSRTGGTNTEAFF.

V is TRBV5-1 and J is TRBJ2-3; 8 bases line up with TRBD2. Trimming took 4 bases from V and 5 from J; bases not matched to a gene: 3. This CDR3 spans 13 amino acids. Germline V gene sequence: CDR1 SGHRS, CDR2 YFSETQ. For the CDR3, the DNA is TGCGCCAGCAGCCAGCGGGAGTTAGATACGCAGTATTTT. Translating gives CASSQRELDTQYF.

This sequence joins TRBV7-3 and TRBJ2-7; D remains ambiguous. CDR1 is SGHTA and CDR2 is FQGTGA in the germline V gene. The ends were cut back, 2 bases at V and 6 bases at J, with 14 bases in the middle. The CDR3 spans 14 residues. CDR3 sequence reads: CASSLGPGYGEQYF. The CDR3 region has the DNA TGTGCCAGCAGCTTAGGGCCCGGTTACGGCGAGCAGTACTTC.

This chain connects TRBV7-9 to TRBJ2-7; no definite D call. Germline values: CDR1 SEHNR, CDR2 FQNEAQ (reference sequence). Trimming took 4 bases from V and 7 from J, leaving 8 bases between them. CDR3 length: 11 amino acids. The CDR3 loop is CASSSLIEQYF. The CDR3 nucleotides read TGTGCCAGCAGCTCTCTTATTGAGCAGTACTTC.

As to this clone: This same CDR3 is encoded by further DNA sequences in the sample. V usage is TRBV7-9 and J usage is TRBJ2-3; weak D call: TRBD2 (5 bases). Trimming removed 1 base at V and 6 bases at J, with 14 bases between. Looked up from germline, CDR1 is SEHNR and CDR2 is FQNEAQ (reference sequence). The CDR3 has 15 amino acids. This CDR3 is CASSLGGTSWDTQYF. The CDR3 DNA reads TGTGCCAGCAGCTTAGGGGGAACTAGTTGGGATACGCAGTATTTT. Full variable domain (outside the CDR3, taken from reference TRBV7-9 and TRBJ2-3): DTGVSQNPRHKITKRGQNVTFRCDPISEHNRLYWYRQTLGQGPEFLTYFQNEAQLEKSRLLSDRFSAERPKGSFSTLEIQRTEQGDSAMYLCASSLGGTSWDTQYFGPGTRLTVL.